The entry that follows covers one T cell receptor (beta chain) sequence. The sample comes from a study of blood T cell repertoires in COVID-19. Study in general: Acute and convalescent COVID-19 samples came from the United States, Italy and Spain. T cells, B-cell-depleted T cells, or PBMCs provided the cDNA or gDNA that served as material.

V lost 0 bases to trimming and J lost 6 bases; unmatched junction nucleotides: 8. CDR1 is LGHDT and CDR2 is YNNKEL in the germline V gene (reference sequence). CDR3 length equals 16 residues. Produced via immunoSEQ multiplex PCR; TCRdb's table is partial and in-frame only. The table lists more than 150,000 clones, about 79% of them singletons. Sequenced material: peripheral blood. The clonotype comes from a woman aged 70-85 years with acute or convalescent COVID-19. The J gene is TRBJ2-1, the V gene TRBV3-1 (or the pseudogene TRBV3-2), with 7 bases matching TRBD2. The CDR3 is CASSQELAVGGNEQFF. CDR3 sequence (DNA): TGTGCCAGCAGCCAAGAGCTAGCGGTTGGGGGCAATGAGCAGTTCTTC.